This T cell receptor beta chain originates from a study of PD-1 blockade in classical Hodgkin lymphoma. Exposure to brentuximab vedotin varied, and each patient had relapsed following autologous stem cell transplantation. Method: immunoSEQ multiplex PCR; TCRdb's copy keeps in-frame clones and lacks some. The data hold about 110,000 clones, with about 89% observed a single time. This CDR3 contains 13 residues. Germline CDR1 reads MNHNS; CDR2 reads SASEGT. V lost 3 bases and J lost 4; bases outside the gene matches: 0. This sequence originates from a human donor with classical Hodgkin lymphoma. The genes are TRBV6-1 and TRBJ2-3, with 8 nucleotides matching TRBD1. The sequencing here drew on peripheral blood mononuclear cells (PBMCs), taken before the second cycle of nivolumab. The CDR3 region has the DNA TGTGCCAGCAGTGACAGGGGGCCAGATACGCAGTATTTT. It yields the protein CASSDRGPDTQYF.